The clone carrying this TCR beta chain came up many times. These data belong to a study of shared clonotypes between healthy human individuals. Data came from immunoSEQ multiplex PCR; TCRdb stores just in-frame clones and leaves some out. The sample shows over 300,000 clones, around 87% of them seen only once. The CDR3 has 19 residues. Trimming took 0 bases from V and 0 from J; bases not matched to a gene: 10. CDR1 is SGDLS and CDR2 is YYNGEE in the germline V gene. The V call is TRBV9, the J call TRBJ2-3; 10 bases match TRBD2. The TCR comes from a man younger than 35 in good health. The source material was memory CD8+ T cells sorted from blood. Subset indicated: CD45RO+ cells pooled with CCR7-negative TemRA cells. The CDR3, as DNA: TGTGCCAGCAGCGTAGCTGAGACTAGCGGGTTCTCTAGCACAGATACGCAGTATTTT. As protein: CASSVAETSGFSSTDTQYF.